The sequence of this T cell receptor (beta chain) was determined in a study of cytomegalovirus exposure and HLA in healthy donors. At the level of the study: The same platform was used for the 120 validation repertoires and the approximately 670 first-cohort repertoires, a later analysis reported. Study results and caveats: Cytomegalovirus status was reportedly diagnosed by the classifier with high sensitivity and specificity.

Sequencing was performed with immunoSEQ multiplex PCR; in TCRdb, only in-frame clones are kept and a portion is missing. The table lists 330,000 or so clones, about nine tenths of them singletons. Worth noting for this clone: Its antigen is undetermined.

CDR1 and CDR2 (germline): LNHDA, SQIVND (reference sequence). V was pared by 6 bases and J by 3 bases, with 18 bases between. The CDR3 contains 15 residues. This sequence originates from a woman between 18 and 29 years old in good health and CMV-seronegative. The V call is TRBV19, the J call TRBJ2-7, with D maybe TRBD2 (6 bases). Sequencing used PBMCs. The CDR3 here is CASSFSGPGGYEQYF. The CDR3 DNA is TGTGCCAGTAGCTTTTCAGGACCCGGGGGCTACGAGCAGTACTTC.